This is a list of T cell receptor beta chains from one sample in a study of blood T cell repertoires in COVID-19. Clones were sequenced by immunoSEQ multiplex PCR, and TCRdb holds only the in-frame ones, with some missing. The top ten hold 28% of the sample, which has fewer than 80,000 clones, about 74% seen once. Sample: peripheral blood. The receptors stem from an elderly woman with acute or convalescent COVID-19. The CDR3 runs from the conserved cysteine through the conserved F or W. Each record gives: CDR3 protein, CDR3 DNA, V gene, J gene, D gene, clone size. A D gene is named only where the DNA matches it firmly. For some rows the clone size is stated as once, few or many, or as a class when expanded; others skip it.

CDR3aa: CASSLLRVGRNTEAFF; CDR3nt: TGTGCCAGCAGCTTACTACGGGTGGGGAGGAACACTGAAGCTTTCTTT; v_gene: TRBV7-3; j_gene: TRBJ1-1; d_gene: .; abundance: .
CDR3aa: CASSLGGMDTQYF; CDR3nt: TGTGCCAGCAGCTTAGGGGGCATGGATACGCAGTATTTT; v_gene: TRBV7-2; j_gene: TRBJ2-3; d_gene: .; abundance: .
CDR3aa: CASRAGQKNSPLHF; CDR3nt: TGTGCCAGCAGGGCTGGACAGAAGAATTCACCCCTCCACTTT; v_gene: TRBV27; j_gene: TRBJ1-6; d_gene: .; abundance: .
CDR3aa: CASRRGRPYNEQFF; CDR3nt: TGTGCCAGCAGACGTGGGAGGCCTTACAATGAGCAGTTCTTC; v_gene: TRBV6-5; j_gene: TRBJ2-1; d_gene: .; abundance: .
CDR3aa: CASSFQLAEETQYF; CDR3nt: TGTGCCAGCAGCTTTCAACTAGCGGAAGAGACCCAGTACTTC; v_gene: TRBV7-9; j_gene: TRBJ2-5; d_gene: TRBD2; abundance: once
CDR3aa: CASRGQAGVADTQYF; CDR3nt: TGTGCCAGTAGAGGGCAAGCGGGGGTGGCCGATACGCAGTATTTT; v_gene: TRBV19; j_gene: TRBJ2-3; d_gene: TRBD2; abundance: .
CDR3aa: CASSYRREDTQYF; CDR3nt: TGTGCCAGCAGTTACCGCCGGGAAGATACGCAGTATTTT; v_gene: TRBV6-5; j_gene: TRBJ2-3; d_gene: .; abundance: .
CDR3aa: CASSLWGGSSYEQYF; CDR3nt: TGTGCCAGCAGTTTATGGGGGGGTAGCTCCTACGAGCAGTACTTC; v_gene: TRBV28; j_gene: TRBJ2-7; d_gene: .; abundance: .
CDR3aa: CASNPKGQGSQPQHF; CDR3nt: TGTGCCAGCAACCCGAAGGGACAGGGGAGTCAGCCCCAGCATTTT; v_gene: TRBV6-6; j_gene: TRBJ1-5; d_gene: TRBD1; abundance: .
CDR3aa: CASSIGLAGEVDTQYF; CDR3nt: TGTGCTAGCAGCATCGGACTAGCGGGAGAGGTAGATACGCAGTATTTT; v_gene: TRBV7-7; j_gene: TRBJ2-3; d_gene: TRBD2; abundance: once
CDR3aa: CASSLAPGQGTEAFF; CDR3nt: TGTGCCAGCAGCCTAGCTCCGGGACAGGGCACTGAAGCTTTCTTT; v_gene: TRBV4-2; j_gene: TRBJ1-1; d_gene: TRBD1; abundance: once